This T cell receptor (beta chain) was sequenced in a study of T cell responses to AZD1222 COVID-19 vaccine. This CDR3 comprises 13 residues. V gave up 4 bases and J gave up 6 bases; unmatched junction bases: 3. In germline, CDR1 is SGDLS, CDR2 YYNGEE. The repertoire was sequenced with immunoSEQ multiplex PCR; TCRdb's copy has only in-frame clones and lacks some. The sample yields roughly 140,000 clones, about 90% seen once. V and J are TRBV9 and TRBJ1-2; 10 bases match TRBD1. The sequence came from an adult in good health. The sequencing used peripheral blood, collected on day 0 of AZD1222 vaccination. CDR3 region: CASSLGTGDGYTF. DNA for the CDR3: TGTGCCAGCAGCCTAGGGACAGGGGATGGCTACACCTTC.